One and the same sample provided the 16 T cell receptor beta chains below, sequenced in a study of CD8 T cells in ankylosing spondylitis. Study-level results: Within ankylosing spondylitis blood, a TCR beta motif made up of eight highly homologous variants appeared to be characteristic.

Which antigens these TCRs recognize remains unknown. TCRdb fed the 5' RACE reads into MiXCR, producing one record per CDR3 protein. The sample lists approximately 400,000 distinct CDR3 sequences, roughly 27% seen once, with about 0.89% in the top ten. The sample was blood, either unsorted or a sorted T cell fraction (not recorded which). These TCRs come from a male donor with ankylosing spondylitis.

J is TRBJ2-5 and V is TRBV29-1, with 8 bases lining up with TRBD1. The trim removed 5 bases at V and 5 bases at J, leaving 7 bases unmatched. The CDR3 runs 13 residues. Germline CDR1 reads SQVTM; CDR2 reads ANQGSEA. The CDR3 nucleotides are TGCAGCGTTAGACCAGGGGGCGCTGAGACCCAGTACTTC. Encoded protein: CSVRPGGAETQYF.

This clonotype was seen a few times. The rearrangement joins TRBV25-1 to TRBJ2-7; possible D gene TRBD1, 6 bases. Germline CDR1 reads MGHDK; CDR2 reads SYGVNS. CDR3 length equals 14 residues. The ends were cut back, 3 bases at V and 6 bases at J, with 15 bases in the middle. The CDR3 DNA reads TGTGCCAGCAGTGAGCGAACACAGGGTTCCGAGCAGTACTTC. Translation: CASSERTQGSEQYF.

The chain has TRBV5-6 and TRBJ2-2, with TRBD2 identical over 10 bases. The CDR3 is 16 residues long. Germline values: CDR1 SGHDT, CDR2 YYEEEE. Trimming at V came to 0 bases and at J to 3 bases, leaving 2 bases not matched to a gene. As DNA, the CDR3 is TGTGCCAGCAGCTTGGCGACTAGCGGGTACACCGGGGAGCTGTTTTTT. Its protein is CASSLATSGYTGELFF.

There are a few counts of this clonotype. This sequence joins TRBV29-1 and TRBJ2-1; D tentatively fits TRBD1 or TRBD2 (5 bases each). V lost 4 bases and J lost 8, with 6 bases in between. Germline CDR1 SQVTM, CDR2 ANQGSEA. This CDR3 has 10 residues. DNA for the CDR3: TGCAGCGTTGGGGGGTATGAGCAGTTCTTC. It is translated as CSVGGYEQFF.

A few counts support this clonotype. J is TRBJ2-3 and V is TRBV27; no clear D. This CDR3 is built from 14 residues. The germline V gene has CDR1 MNHEY and CDR2 SMNVEV (reference sequence). Trimming took 7 bases from V and 3 from J, leaving 14 bases between them. The DNA for the CDR3 is TGTGCCAGCACCACCCAAGGGCCGACAGATACGCAGTATTTT. Its translation: CASTTQGPTDTQYF.

The table lists this clonotype with a few counts. The chain joins TRBV12-3 or TRBV12-4 to TRBJ2-3; 9 nucleotides line up with TRBD2. The ends lost 7 bases at V and 4 bases at J; junction bases unmatched: 6. This CDR3 region has 14 residues. The CDR3: CASKSGRFSDTQYF. In nucleotides, the CDR3 is TGTGCCAGCAAAAGCGGGAGGTTCTCAGATACGCAGTATTTT.

This chain joins TRBV11-3 and TRBJ2-5; tentative D call: TRBD2 (6 bases). Per the germline V gene, CDR1 is SGHNT and CDR2 is YENEEA. Trimming pared 5 bases from V and 4 bases from J, leaving 17 bases between. The CDR3 length is 15 residues. CDR3 bases: TGTGCCAGCAGCCCCGTGCCCAGGCGGGGAGAGACCCAGTACTTC. Its protein is CASSPVPRRGETQYF.

The chain combines TRBV2 with TRBJ2-2; possibly TRBD2 for D (6 bases). Germline V lookup: CDR1 SNHLY, CDR2 FYNNEI. The CDR3 totals 16 residues. V lost 6 bases and J lost 7, with 21 bases in between. As DNA, the CDR3 is TGTGCCAGCAGATCTCTCACCTTTTCCGGGGGCGGGGAGCTGTTTTTT. This encodes CASRSLTFSGGGELFF.

This chain connects TRBV24-1 to TRBJ2-2; 9 nucleotides line up with TRBD2. Germline CDR1 and CDR2: KGHDR and SFDVKD. CDR3 size: 14 residues. V lost 1 base to trimming and J lost 7 bases; unmatched junction nucleotides: 0. Here the CDR3 reads CATSDFSGGGELFF. The CDR3 nucleotides read TGTGCCACCAGTGATTTTAGCGGGGGCGGGGAGCTGTTTTTT.

This clonotype was counted a few times. The chain is built from TRBV7-2 and TRBJ1-6; D ambiguous. V was trimmed by 5 bases and J by 7 bases, leaving 12 bases between them. CDR1 is SGHTA and CDR2 is FQGNSA in the germline V gene. The CDR3 has 14 amino acids. In DNA form, the CDR3 reads TGTGCCAGCAGCCCGGGGTCTTTAAATTCACCCCTCCACTTT. This codes for CASSPGSLNSPLHF.

The V gene is TRBV5-5, the J gene TRBJ1-6; 7 nucleotides line up with TRBD1. Germline V gene sequence: CDR1 SGHKS, CDR2 YYEKEE (reference sequence). The J segment lost 9 bases and the V segment lost 7 bases, leaving 7 bases of the junction unmatched. The CDR3 loop spans 13 amino acids. Here the CDR3 reads CASHRDSGSPLHF. The CDR3 DNA reads as TGTGCCAGCCACCGGGACAGCGGTTCACCCCTCCACTTT.

The sample holds a few counts of this clonotype. The chain recombines TRBV5-1 with TRBJ2-3, with 9 nucleotides matching TRBD1. This CDR3 is 16 amino acids long. Trimming removed 1 base from V and 1 base from J; junction bases left unmatched: 4. Per germline, CDR1 SGHRS and CDR2 YFSETQ. CDR3 loop: CASSLSGTGRTDTQYF. In DNA, the CDR3 is TGCGCCAGCAGCTTGTCCGGGACAGGGCGCACAGATACGCAGTATTTT.

This clonotype was counted only a few times. The chain employs TRBV12-3 or TRBV12-4 and TRBJ2-7; weak D call: TRBD1 (6 bases). The CDR3 runs 13 residues. Deletions cut 2 bases from V and 2 bases from J, with 7 bases between. The DNA for the CDR3 is TGTGCCAGCAGTTTAACAGGGACCTACGAGCAGTACGTC. It yields the protein CASSLTGTYEQYV.

This clonotype has a handful of counts. This chain uses TRBV27 with TRBJ2-3; no clear D gene. Germline CDR1 MNHEY, CDR2 SMNVEV (reference sequence). The V end was cut by 2 bases, the J end by 3 bases, with 12 bases between. The CDR3 length is 15 residues. The CDR3 coding sequence is TGTGCCAGCAGTTTACTCTCCCGGATGACAGATACGCAGTATTTT. Amino acids: CASSLLSRMTDTQYF.

The chain joins TRBV20-1 to TRBJ2-1; 9 bases map to TRBD2. Trimming removed 3 bases from V and 9 bases from J; junction bases left unmatched: 6. Germline values: CDR1 DFQATT, CDR2 SNEGSKA (reference sequence). This CDR3 contains 13 residues. The CDR3 loop reads CSARGLALGEQFF. CDR3 DNA: TGCAGTGCTAGGGGACTAGCTCTCGGTGAGCAGTTCTTC.

This rearrangement joins TRBV29-1 to TRBJ1-1; tentative D call: TRBD1 (5 bases). The V end was cut by 4 bases, the J end by 4 bases, with 13 bases between. Germline V gives CDR1 SQVTM, CDR2 ANQGSEA. The CDR3 runs to 13 residues. Here the CDR3 DNA reads TGCAGCGTTGGACAAGGGGAGGGCACTGAAGCTTTCTTT. Residues: CSVGQGEGTEAFF.